The next 27 T cell receptor beta chains were all read from a single sample in a study of Ad26.COV2.S vaccination and SARS-CoV-2 variants. Treatment denoted: roughly 20 received Ad26.COV2.S at low or high dose, single or two shots; five or six received placebo; per-sample allocation not given. Vaccine and placebo recipients were sampled on day 63 after the first injection. Repertoires were generated with immunoSEQ multiplex PCR, while TCRdb's copy carries only in-frame clones and drops some. In the table there are approximately 350,000 clones, around 82% of which are singletons. Source: peripheral blood, taken in a trial of Ad26.COV2.S vaccine versus placebo. These receptors came from a person between 18 and 65 years old who received the Ad26.COV2.S COVID-19 vaccine or a placebo.

The chain couples TRBV11-3 to TRBJ2-3; tentative D call: TRBD1 (6 bases). The CDR3 has 13 residues. The V end lost 5 bases, the J end lost 7 bases, and 13 bases lay between the germline ends. Germline lookup yields CDR1 SGHNT and CDR2 YENEEA. DNA of the CDR3: TGTGCCAGCAGCAACACAGGGTATAATACGCAGTATTTT. It codes for CASSNTGYNTQYF.

Ten or more counts support this clone. This chain joins TRBV6-2 or TRBV6-3 and TRBJ2-7, with D perhaps TRBD1 (6 bases). Germline V gene data show CDR1 as MNHEY and CDR2 as SVGEGT. The CDR3 consists of 14 residues. V was cut by 5 bases and J by 5 bases, with 16 bases left in between. This CDR3 is CASSKQGFWNEQYF. In DNA, the CDR3 is TGTGCCAGCAGTAAACAGGGCTTTTGGAACGAGCAGTACTTC.

This clone was observed a handful of times. The chain couples TRBV11-2 to TRBJ2-7; perhaps TRBD1 as D (5 bases). Trimming shortened V by 6 bases and J by 3 bases, and 9 bases separated the two germline ends. The CDR3 contains 12 residues. The germline gives CDR1 SGHAT, CDR2 FQNNGV. CDR3 amino acids: CASRLTGYEQYF. The CDR3 bases are TGTGCCAGCAGGTTAACAGGCTACGAGCAGTACTTC.

CDR3 amino acids: CASSGRAYTGELFF. DNA of the CDR3: TGTGCCAGCAGTGGGAGGGCCTACACCGGGGAGCTGTTTTTT. This rearrangement joins TRBV3-1 (or the pseudogene TRBV3-2) to TRBJ2-2; 7 bases align to TRBD2. Germline-derived CDR1 and CDR2 are LGHDT and YNNKEL (reference sequence). The CDR3 consists of 14 residues. Trimming took 6 bases from V and 3 from J; bases not matched to a gene: 4.

The chain recombines TRBV28 with TRBJ1-3; D is perhaps TRBD1 (5 bases). The CDR3 covers 17 residues. CDR1 and CDR2 from the germline V gene are MDHEN and SYDVKM. The V gene lost 3 bases and the J gene lost 2 bases, with 17 bases spanning the gap. Written as DNA, the CDR3 is TGTGCCAGCAGTTTGCTCTTTGGGGGACTCGCTGGAAACACCATATATTTT. Protein: CASSLLFGGLAGNTIYF.

There are a few counts of this clone. The chain employs TRBV7-2 and TRBJ1-1, with D hard to call. CDR1 is SGHTA, CDR2 FQGNSA, per germline. This CDR3 comprises 14 residues. V lost 6 bases to trimming and J lost 0 bases, with 11 bases between them. The CDR3 reads CASRPDPLNTEAFF. The CDR3 DNA reads TGTGCCAGCAGACCCGACCCTTTGAACACTGAAGCTTTCTTT.

The chain employs TRBV6-5 and TRBJ1-2, with D possibly TRBD1 on 5 matching bases. The CDR3 is 14 residues long. Trimming pared 6 bases from V and 1 base from J, leaving 12 bases between. Germline CDR1 reads MNHEY; CDR2 reads SVGAGI. The CDR3 nucleotides read TGTGCCAGCAGCCCCGGGGGGATTAACTATGGCTACACCTTC. Protein: CASSPGGINYGYTF.

The V and J genes are TRBV5-1 and TRBJ1-2; D is uncertain. Germline V CDR1 and CDR2: SGHRS, YFSETQ. This CDR3 contains 14 residues. Trimming shortened V by 1 base and J by 5 bases, and 12 bases separated the two germline ends. CDR3 amino acids: CASSLSHSEYGYTF. The CDR3, as DNA: TGCGCCAGCAGCTTGAGTCACAGCGAGTATGGCTACACCTTC. The complete variable domain, with remaining parts taken from reference TRBV5-1 and TRBJ1-2, reads KAGVTQTPRYLIKTRGQQVTLSCSPISGHRSVSWYQQTPGQGLQFLFEYFSETQRNKGNFPGRFSGRQFSNSRSEMNVSTLELGDSALYLCASSLSHSEYGYTFGSGTRLTVV.

This chain links TRBV20-1 with TRBJ1-5, with D tentatively TRBD1 (5 bases). CDR1 and CDR2 (germline): DFQATT, SNEGSKA (reference sequence). V was cut by 3 bases and J by 7 bases, with 16 bases left in between. The CDR3 consists of 14 residues. The CDR3 sequence is CSASGGGFGQPQHF. The CDR3 DNA sequence: TGCAGTGCTAGTGGGGGAGGGTTTGGGCAGCCCCAGCATTTT.

This clone was counted between two and nine times. V usage is TRBV7-7 and J usage is TRBJ2-5; maybe TRBD2 (5 bases). Germline CDR1 is SSHAT and CDR2 is FNYEAQ (reference sequence). V dropped 0 bases and J dropped 5 bases, with 13 bases sitting between them. This CDR3 contains 15 residues. The CDR3 loop is CASSLALGIGETQYF. Written as DNA, the CDR3 is TGTGCCAGCAGCTTAGCCCTCGGGATTGGGGAGACCCAGTACTTC.

To note about this clone: Within the sample, other DNA sequences also encode this same CDR3. V and J are TRBV6-5 and TRBJ1-1; D unresolved. Germline CDR1 and CDR2: MNHEY and SVGAGI. The CDR3 totals 13 residues. The V and J ends lost 6 bases and 0 bases respectively, with 8 bases between them. CDR3 sequence: CASRGNMNTEAFF. The CDR3 DNA sequence: TGTGCCAGCAGGGGTAATATGAACACTGAAGCTTTCTTT.

This clone was detected a few times. The genes are TRBV7-8 and TRBJ1-2; no clear D gene. V lost 5 bases and J lost 8, with 18 bases in between. Germline loops: CDR1 SGHVS, CDR2 FQNEAQ. The length of the CDR3 is 14 residues. CDR3 nucleotide sequence: TGTGCCAGCAGCGATACGGGCTCTCAGCGGGGCTACACCTTC. It encodes CASSDTGSQRGYTF.

This chain joins TRBV27 and TRBJ1-6; D perhaps matches TRBD1 (5 bases). V was cut by 5 bases and J by 6 bases, with 14 bases left in between. The CDR3 extends over 15 amino acids. CDR1 and CDR2 from the germline V gene are MNHEY and SMNVEV (reference sequence). CDR3 sequence (DNA): TGTGCCAGCAGTACTCGGTGGGGGGGTAATTCACCCCTCCACTTT. It specifies CASSTRWGGNSPLHF.

The chain employs TRBV5-1 and TRBJ2-4; a weak D match, TRBD2 (6 bases). The CDR3 has 11 residues. Trimming cost V 1 base and J 13 bases, with 9 bases left between them. In germline, CDR1 is SGHRS, CDR2 YFSETQ. The CDR3 DNA reads TGCGCCAGCAGCTTGTCGGGGAGGCAGTACTTC. Protein: CASSLSGRQYF.

The genes are TRBV7-9 and TRBJ1-1; 7 bases agree with TRBD1. Germline-derived CDR1 and CDR2 are SEHNR and FQNEAQ (reference sequence). With 5 bases clipped from V and 6 bases from J, the junction kept 9 bases outside the gene matches. CDR3 size: 14 residues. The CDR3 here is CASSPRQGLAEAFF. CDR3 sequence (DNA): TGTGCCAGCAGCCCCCGACAGGGCTTAGCTGAAGCTTTCTTT.

The V call is TRBV3-1 (or the pseudogene TRBV3-2), the J call TRBJ2-5; D call uncertain. CDR1 and CDR2 from the germline V gene are LGHDT and YNNKEL (reference sequence). V lost 1 base, J lost 5 bases, and 14 bases lay in between. The CDR3 spans 15 residues. CDR3 DNA: TGTGCCAGCAGCCAAGTAGTTACACCCTTGGAGACCCAGTACTTC. Its protein product is CASSQVVTPLETQYF.

The rearrangement links TRBV12-3 or TRBV12-4 to TRBJ1-1, with D perhaps matching TRBD1 (6 bases). V dropped 8 bases and J dropped 1 base, with 11 bases sitting between them. The CDR3 runs to 13 residues. The CDR3 sequence: CASLDSSNTEAFF. CDR3 DNA: TGTGCCAGCTTGGACAGTTCGAACACTGAAGCTTTCTTT.

This chain uses TRBV28 with TRBJ2-7; D remains unclear. Germline V gene sequence: CDR1 MDHEN, CDR2 SYDVKM. The V end was cut by 7 bases, the J end by 2 bases, with 12 bases between. The CDR3 loop spans 13 amino acids. CDR3: CASTPELAYEQYF. The CDR3 DNA reads as TGTGCCAGCACCCCAGAGTTGGCCTACGAGCAGTACTTC.

The sample holds a few counts of this clone. The chain recombines TRBV6-2 or TRBV6-3 with TRBJ1-3; 7 bases map to TRBD1. The CDR3 has 15 residues. From germline, CDR1 is MNHEY and CDR2 SVGEGT. Germline trimming cut 6 bases from V and 4 bases from J; bases unmatched to any gene: 9. CDR3 nucleotides: TGTGCCAGCAGCTCCGACAGGGCTTCGGGAAACACCATATATTTT. Its protein is CASSSDRASGNTIYF.

The chain has TRBV29-1 and TRBJ1-2; the match to TRBD1 covers 7 bases. V was clipped by 4 bases and J by 2 bases; unmatched bases: 1. Looked up from germline, CDR1 is SQVTM and CDR2 is ANQGSEA. There are 12 residues in the CDR3. The CDR3 spells CSVVDRNYGYTF. CDR3 nucleotide sequence: TGCAGCGTTGTGGACAGGAACTATGGCTACACCTTC.

This chain links TRBV5-1 with TRBJ2-2; weak D call: TRBD2 (6 bases). Germline lookup yields CDR1 SGHRS and CDR2 YFSETQ. V was clipped by 4 bases and J by 4 bases, with 14 bases between them. The CDR3 is 15 amino acids. CDR3 sequence (DNA): TGCGCCAGCAGCGCGTCCGGGGACTTCACCGGGGAGCTGTTTTTT. Its translation: CASSASGDFTGELFF.

The CDR3 nucleotides are TGTGCCAGCAGCAAAGGGGTAGCGGGAGACCCAGAGACAAACCTTACGCAGTATTTT. Its protein is CASSKGVAGDPETNLTQYF. This chain uses TRBV21-1 with TRBJ2-3; no DNA check was done on the table's D call, TRBD2. TRBV21-1 is termed a pseudogene. The CDR3 totals 19 residues.

Only a few counts were recorded for this clone. The V and J genes are TRBV11-3 and TRBJ1-6; unclear D gene. Trimming removed 5 bases at V and 12 bases at J, with 17 bases between. Germline CDR1 SGHNT, CDR2 YENEEA. CDR3 length equals 14 residues. The CDR3 nucleotides read TGTGCCAGCAGCGCTGGCAGCTCGGCCATACCCCTCCACTTT. The encoded protein is CASSAGSSAIPLHF.

This clone was counted many times. V and J are TRBV10-3 and TRBJ1-6; the D gene is possibly TRBD1 (5 bases). The CDR3 has 15 amino acids. Between the trimmed V and J ends, which lost 0 bases and 10 bases, there was a span of 13 bases. Per the germline V gene, CDR1 is ENHRY and CDR2 is SYGVKD. The CDR3 DNA is TGTGCCATCAGTGAGTCTTGGCAGGGAGGGTCACCCCTCCACTTT. Residues: CAISESWQGGSPLHF.

There are a few counts of this clone. The genes are TRBV14 and TRBJ1-2; D is possibly TRBD1 (6 bases). CDR1 and CDR2 from the germline V gene are SGHDN and FVKESK. The CDR3 is made up of 13 amino acids. Trimming took 4 bases from V and 3 from J, leaving 9 bases between them. The CDR3 reads CASSLAGDYGYTF. CDR3 DNA: TGTGCCAGCAGCCTAGCAGGGGACTATGGCTACACCTTC.

V and J are TRBV7-8 and TRBJ2-1, with 8 bases matching TRBD1. This CDR3 region has 16 residues. Germline V gene data show CDR1 as SGHVS and CDR2 as FQNEAQ. Losses at the gene ends were 1 base for V and 9 bases for J; bases not matched to a gene: 11. CDR3 region: CASSLGGQGRESEQFF. The CDR3 DNA reads as TGTGCCAGCAGCTTAGGAGGACAGGGTAGGGAGAGTGAGCAGTTCTTC. The entire variable domain, with the rest obtained from reference TRBV7-8 and TRBJ2-1, is as follows: GAGVSQSPRYKVAKRGQDVALRCDPISGHVSLFWYQQALGQGPEFLTYFQNEAQLDKSGLPSDRFFAERPEGSVSTLKIQRTQQEDSAVYLCASSLGGQGRESEQFFGPGTRLTVL.

This rearrangement joins TRBV4-1 to TRBJ1-1; 7 bases map to TRBD1. The germline gives CDR1 MGHRA, CDR2 YSYEKL. Germline trimming cut 4 bases from V and 1 base from J; bases unmatched to any gene: 9. CDR3 length: 16 residues. The CDR3 region is CASSRYPDRRNTEAFF. The DNA of the CDR3 is TGCGCCAGCAGCCGATACCCGGACAGGAGGAACACTGAAGCTTTCTTT.